This is a list of T cell receptor beta chains from one sample in a study of cytomegalovirus exposure and HLA in healthy donors. The protocol was immunoSEQ multiplex PCR, while the TCRdb copy is restricted to in-frame clones and leaves out a portion. Among roughly 130,000 clones listed, roughly 78% were seen once. Sequencing was done on a sample of PBMCs. The receptors stem from a man in his forties or fifties in good health and CMV-seronegative. The CDR3 runs from the conserved cysteine through the conserved F or W. The D gene is left open where the match is weak. The size of a clone is reported for some rows only, either as once, few or many, or as a class for expanded clones.

CTSSPGERPSTDTQYF,TGCACCAGCAGCCCAGGGGAGCGACCTAGCACAGATACGCAGTATTTT,-,TRBJ2-3,-,TRBV1
CAWEGGGYGYTF,TGTGCCTGGGAGGGCGGGGGCTATGGCTACACCTTC,once,TRBJ1-2,-,TRBV30
CASSSGGVQETQYF,TGTGCCAGTAGTAGCGGGGGAGTACAAGAGACCCAGTACTTC,-,TRBJ2-5,TRBD2,TRBV19
CASSPLAGVNTGELFF,TGTGCCAGCTCACCCCTAGCGGGGGTAAACACCGGGGAGCTGTTTTTT,-,TRBJ2-2,TRBD2,TRBV18
CASRTGRGQETQYF,TGCGCCAGCAGAACGGGCAGGGGCCAAGAGACCCAGTACTTC,-,TRBJ2-5,-,TRBV5-1
CATSRDPQSEETQYF,TGTGCCACCAGCAGAGATCCCCAGTCAGAAGAGACCCAGTACTTC,-,TRBJ2-5,-,TRBV15
CASSTTGGGEKLFF,TGTGCCAGCAGCACGACAGGGGGCGGTGAAAAACTGTTTTTT,-,TRBJ1-4,TRBD1,TRBV7-9
CASSYSNRNTEAFF,TGTGCCAGCAGTTACTCGAACAGGAACACTGAAGCTTTCTTT,few,TRBJ1-1,-,TRBV6-5
CASSYAGGQAVDTQYF,TGTGCCAGCAGTTACGCGGGGGGCCAAGCGGTAGATACGCAGTATTTT,-,TRBJ2-3,TRBD2,TRBV6-5
CASSLDRTYEQYF,TGTGCCAGCAGTTTGGACAGGACCTACGAGCAGTACTTC,-,TRBJ2-7,TRBD1,TRBV27
CATRPAGGNYGYTF,TGTGCCACCCGTCCAGCTGGGGGGAACTATGGCTACACCTTC,-,TRBJ1-2,-,TRBV28
CASSHSAGSDTEAFF,TGCGCCAGCAGCCACTCTGCGGGCTCTGACACTGAAGCTTTCTTT,-,TRBJ1-1,-,TRBV5-1
CASLCRPDANEKLFF,TGTGCCAGCTTATGCAGGCCAGACGCTAATGAAAAACTGTTTTTT,-,TRBJ1-4,-,TRBV28
CASSYSGVYGYTF,TGTGCCAGCAGTTACTCAGGGGTCTATGGCTACACCTTC,-,TRBJ1-2,-,TRBV6-6
CASSSGQAGANVLTF,TGTGCCAGCAGCTCGGGACAGGCTGGGGCCAACGTCCTGACTTTC,-,TRBJ2-6,TRBD1,TRBV7-9
CASSPGGTSGANVLTF,TGTGCCAGCAGCCCCGGCGGGACTTCTGGGGCCAACGTCCTGACTTTC,-,TRBJ2-6,-,TRBV7-2
CASRSGSQETQYF,TGTGCCAGCAGATCCGGGAGCCAAGAGACCCAGTACTTC,-,TRBJ2-5,-,TRBV28
CASKEEAAYNQPQHF,TGTGCCAGCAAGGAGGAGGCAGCGTACAATCAGCCCCAGCATTTT,-,TRBJ1-5,-,TRBV2
CASSDSGGSRTGELFF,TGTGCCAGCAGTGACTCGGGCGGGAGCCGCACCGGGGAGCTGTTTTTT,-,TRBJ2-2,TRBD2,TRBV6-4
CASSLGWASGNTGELFF,TGTGCCAGCAGCTTGGGTTGGGCTAGCGGCAACACCGGGGAGCTGTTTTTT,-,TRBJ2-2,TRBD2,TRBV5-4
CASGRDRGSYEQYF,TGTGCCAGCGGCCGGGACAGGGGGTCCTACGAGCAGTACTTC,-,TRBJ2-7,TRBD1,TRBV11-2
CASSLGQGEHGYTF,TGTGCCAGCTCACTCGGACAGGGTGAACATGGCTACACCTTC,-,TRBJ1-2,TRBD1,TRBV18
CASRGTGLFPGTQYF,TGTGCCAGTAGGGGGACAGGTCTTTTCCCCGGGACCCAGTACTTC,once,TRBJ2-5,TRBD1,TRBV19
CASSLGGDTYNEQFF,TGCGCCAGCAGCTTAGGGGGGGACACCTACAATGAGCAGTTCTTC,-,TRBJ2-1,-,TRBV5-1
CASSLAEGRGATQYF,TGTGCCAGCAGCTTAGCGGAGGGCCGTGGCGCGACGCAGTATTTT,-,TRBJ2-3,-,TRBV7-2
CSAREHYEQYF,TGCAGTGCTAGGGAGCACTACGAGCAGTACTTC,-,TRBJ2-7,-,TRBV20-1
CASSPGQGSYGYTF,TGCGCCAGCAGCCCCGGACAGGGTAGCTATGGCTACACCTTC,once,TRBJ1-2,TRBD1,TRBV5-1
CASSSHVTGRTDTQYF,TGCGCCAGCAGCTCTCACGTGACAGGGCGGACAGATACGCAGTATTTT,-,TRBJ2-3,TRBD1,TRBV5-1
CASSLGGRGRTTDTQYF,TGTGCCAGCAGCTTGGGGGGGCGCGGGAGAACTACAGATACGCAGTATTTT,-,TRBJ2-3,-,TRBV5-6
CASSTKQGEYEQYF,TGTGCCAGTAGTACGAAACAGGGGGAATACGAGCAGTACTTC,-,TRBJ2-7,TRBD1,TRBV19
CASSYSIQGSNQPQHF,TGTGCCAGCAGTTACTCCATTCAGGGTAGCAATCAGCCCCAGCATTTT,-,TRBJ1-5,-,TRBV6-5
CASSLMSQPQHF,TGTGCCAGCAGTTTGATGAGTCAGCCCCAGCATTTT,-,TRBJ1-5,-,TRBV28
CASSYSRSGDTEAFF,TGTGCCAGCAGTTACTCGAGGTCGGGGGACACTGAAGCTTTCTTT,-,TRBJ1-1,-,TRBV6-5
CASSLLTSGSSYEQYF,TGTGCCAGCAGCTTGCTGACTAGCGGGAGCTCCTACGAGCAGTACTTC,-,TRBJ2-7,TRBD2,TRBV7-6
CASSSRQEIYF,TGTGCCAGCAGCTCACGACAGGAGATCTACTTC,once,TRBJ2-7,-,TRBV11-2
CASSLRTPVLADTQYF,TGTGCCAGCAGCCTTAGAACGCCGGTTTTAGCAGATACGCAGTATTTT,-,TRBJ2-3,-,TRBV28
CASGGTDASNEKLFF,TGTGCCAGCGGGGGTACGGATGCTAGTAATGAAAAACTGTTTTTT,-,TRBJ1-4,-,TRBV19
CASSRSGTAPYEQYF,TGTGCCAGCAGCCGATCCGGGACAGCTCCCTACGAGCAGTACTTC,-,TRBJ2-7,TRBD1,TRBV6-5
CASSPGGNTGELFF,TGTGCCAGCAGTCCAGGGGGTAACACCGGGGAGCTGTTTTTT,-,TRBJ2-2,TRBD1,TRBV5-4
CASSRPGPYEQYF,TGTGCCAGCAGCCGCCCAGGGCCCTACGAGCAGTACTTC,-,TRBJ2-7,-,TRBV5-6
CASSSGTGINEQYF,TGTGCCAGCAGCTCCGGGACAGGGATCAACGAGCAGTACTTC,-,TRBJ2-7,TRBD1,TRBV7-2
CASTKPRRMNTEAFF,TGTGCCAGTACTAAACCGAGGAGGATGAACACTGAAGCTTTCTTT,-,TRBJ1-1,-,TRBV19
CASQAWNEQFF,TGTGCCAGCCAGGCCTGGAATGAGCAGTTCTTC,-,TRBJ2-1,-,TRBV7-6
CASSRGTGPNEKLFF,TGCGCCAGCAGCCGGGGGACAGGGCCTAATGAAAAACTGTTTTTT,-,TRBJ1-4,TRBD1,TRBV5-1
CASSFGQGVREQYF,TGTGCCAGCAGCTTCGGACAGGGGGTGAGGGAGCAGTACTTC,once,TRBJ2-7,TRBD1,TRBV7-9
CASSLGNRGLGYEQYF,TGCGCCAGCAGCTTGGGTAACAGGGGTTTGGGCTACGAGCAGTACTTC,-,TRBJ2-7,TRBD1,TRBV5-1
CASSLGNRIPYEQYF,TGTGCCAGCAGCTTAGGGAACAGGATCCCCTACGAGCAGTACTTC,few,TRBJ2-7,-,TRBV13
CASSLGSSYNSPLHF,TGTGCCAGCAGCCTTGGTAGCTCCTATAATTCACCCCTCCACTTT,-,TRBJ1-6,-,TRBV5-4
CSANGLGERTDTQYF,TGCAGCGCTAACGGGCTTGGGGAGCGCACAGATACGCAGTATTTT,few,TRBJ2-3,-,TRBV29-1
CASSGAFYGYTF,TGTGCCAGCAGTGGGGCCTTCTATGGCTACACCTTC,-,TRBJ1-2,-,TRBV2
CASTDRETRDGYTF,TGTGCCAGCACCGACAGGGAGACGAGAGATGGCTACACCTTC,-,TRBJ1-2,TRBD1,TRBV7-9
CASSLGQQETQYF,TGTGCCAGCAGTTTGGGACAGCAAGAGACCCAGTACTTC,-,TRBJ2-5,TRBD1,TRBV28
CASRDRLSNTEAFF,TGTGCCAGCAGAGATCGGTTGAGTAACACTGAAGCTTTCTTT,-,TRBJ1-1,-,TRBV7-9
CASSYADSGSNEQFF,TGTGCCAGCAGTTACGCAGATAGCGGGTCCAATGAGCAGTTCTTC,-,TRBJ2-1,TRBD2,TRBV6-6